The 22 T cell receptor beta chains below come from one sample, sequenced in a study of OX40 agonist ivuxolimab in advanced cancers. TCRdb's copy holds only in-frame clones and misses some; the assay was immunoSEQ multiplex PCR. The sample contains roughly 26,000 clones, 76% of which appear only once. The input for sequencing was CD4+ or CD8+ T cells sorted from blood, taken in a trial of the OX40 agonist ivuxolimab. The receptors stem from an adult with an advanced solid tumor such as melanoma, head and neck, liver or kidney cancer.

The V gene is TRBV7-2, the J gene TRBJ1-4, with 9 bases lining up with TRBD1. This CDR3 contains 14 residues. V lost 1 base to trimming and J lost 8 bases; unmatched junction nucleotides: 2. CDR1 is SGHTA and CDR2 is FQGNSA in the germline V gene. The CDR3 reads CASSLDRGREKLFF. The CDR3 DNA follows: TGTGCCAGCAGCTTAGACAGGGGGCGAGAAAAACTGTTTTTT.

This chain uses TRBV30 with TRBJ1-2; weak D call: TRBD1 (5 bases). This CDR3 contains 14 residues. V was shortened by 2 bases and J by 7 bases, with 17 bases between the two germline ends. Germline V gene lookup returns CDR1 GTSNPN and CDR2 SVGIG (reference sequence). As DNA, the CDR3 is TGTGCCTGGAGTAAGGCCAGCGGGGCGGGTGGCTACACCTTC. This encodes CAWSKASGAGGYTF.

The chain recombines TRBV15 with TRBJ1-3; a weak D match, TRBD1 (5 bases). The CDR3 spans 20 residues. Germline V gives CDR1 LNHNV, CDR2 YYDKDF (reference sequence). Trimming stripped 6 bases from V and 2 bases from J, with 29 bases between. CDR3 DNA sequence: TGTGCCACCAGAGTGGGGACGGCCAGCCTTGACTATACCCCTGGAAACACCATATATTTT. Its translation: CATRVGTASLDYTPGNTIYF.

V usage is TRBV7-9 and J usage is TRBJ2-3, with no clear D. Deletions cut 2 bases from V and 4 bases from J, with 13 bases between. CDR1 and CDR2 (germline): SEHNR, FQNEAQ (reference sequence). This CDR3 is built from 15 residues. The CDR3 nucleotides are TGTGCCAGCAGCTTAATCGTCCTAGAGGCAGATACGCAGTATTTT. It translates to CASSLIVLEADTQYF.

There are a few counts of this clone. As DNA, the CDR3 is TGTGCCAGCAGAGGGGACGGTTTAAATTCACCCCTCCACTTT. Its translation: CASRGDGLNSPLHF. The chain uses TRBV7-9 and TRBJ1-6; tentatively, D is TRBD1 (5 bases). V was clipped by 6 bases and J by 7 bases, with 13 bases between them. Germline loops: CDR1 SEHNR, CDR2 FQNEAQ (reference sequence). The CDR3 has 14 amino acids.

The V call is TRBV30, the J call TRBJ2-5, with TRBD2 matching over 10 bases. The CDR3 sequence is 14 residues long. Germline V gene lookup returns CDR1 GTSNPN and CDR2 SVGIG (reference sequence). The ends lost 8 bases at V and 2 bases at J; junction bases unmatched: 8. The CDR3 loop reads CAGKRTSGQETQYF. The CDR3 DNA follows: TGTGCCGGTAAGCGGACTAGCGGACAAGAGACCCAGTACTTC.

This chain connects TRBV5-6 to TRBJ2-7; 12 nucleotides align to TRBD1. The CDR3 sequence is 15 residues long. Trimming cost V 3 bases and J 2 bases; bases outside gene matches: 3. In germline, CDR1 is SGHDT, CDR2 YYEEEE. The CDR3 here is CASSSGTGGPYEQYF. CDR3 coding DNA: TGTGCCAGCAGCTCAGGGACAGGGGGCCCCTACGAGCAGTACTTC.

The rearrangement uses TRBV4-1 and TRBJ1-1; 8 bases are shared with TRBD1. CDR1 and CDR2 (germline): MGHRA, YSYEKL. The CDR3 is 17 amino acids. The junction had 10 bases not matched to a gene; V was cut back by 1 base and J by 3 bases. The CDR3 nucleotides are TGCGCCAGCAGCCAAGGGAGGGGACAGGCTAAAGACACTGAAGCTTTCTTT. This codes for CASSQGRGQAKDTEAFF.

V and J are TRBV10-3 and TRBJ2-5, with D uncertain. The CDR3 covers 15 residues. Germline CDR1 reads ENHRY; CDR2 reads SYGVKD. V was cut by 4 bases and J by 1 base, with 13 bases left in between. CDR3 loop: CAISGARELQETQYF. The DNA for the CDR3 is TGTGCCATCAGTGGAGCCAGAGAACTCCAAGAGACCCAGTACTTC.

This clone was seen only once. This chain joins TRBV27 and TRBJ2-4; 7 bases map to TRBD2. The CDR3 contains 16 residues. J lost 0 bases, V lost 4 bases, and 6 bases had no gene match. Germline V gene lookup returns CDR1 MNHEY and CDR2 SMNVEV (reference sequence). CDR3 region: CASSWVSGVAKNIQYF. In DNA form, the CDR3 reads TGTGCCAGCAGTTGGGTGAGCGGGGTAGCCAAAAACATTCAGTACTTC.

Concerning this clone: One end of the junction is discordant with germline, which a read error may explain. Other DNA sequences in this sample translate to the same CDR3. The chain employs TRBV7-7 and TRBJ2-7; D possibly matches TRBD1 or TRBD2 (5 bases each). Per germline, CDR1 SSHAT and CDR2 FNYEAQ (reference sequence). This CDR3 contains 14 residues. Here the CDR3 DNA reads TGTGCTAGCAGCTTACGGGATTCCAGGGATGAGCAGTACTTC. Its translation: CASSLRDSRDEQYF.

V is TRBV6-1 and J is TRBJ1-5; weak D call: TRBD1 (5 bases). V shed 5 bases and J shed 1 base, with 9 bases lying between them. The CDR3 length is 14 residues. Per the germline V gene, CDR1 is MNHNS and CDR2 is SASEGT. The CDR3 DNA reads TGTGCCAGCAGTTCTAAGGGGAGCAATCAGCCCCAGCATTTT. Encoded protein: CASSSKGSNQPQHF.

This clone was seen more than once but under ten times. The chain links TRBV6-6 to TRBJ1-3; D is perhaps TRBD1 (5 bases). V was clipped by 0 bases and J by 4 bases, with 7 bases between them. Per germline, CDR1 MNHNY and CDR2 SVGAGI (reference sequence). This CDR3 spans 14 amino acids. The CDR3 nucleotides read TGTGCCAGCAGTTACTCGGGGCAGGGAAACACCATATATTTT. Translating gives CASSYSGQGNTIYF.

The chain joins TRBV5-8 to TRBJ1-4; the D is unclear. Germline assignment: CDR1 SGHTS and CDR2 YDEGEE. V was cut by 4 bases and J by 8 bases, with 12 bases left in between. This CDR3 contains 13 residues. CDR3 sequence reads: CASSIFQEEKLFF. For the CDR3, the DNA is TGTGCCAGCAGCATTTTTCAGGAAGAAAAACTGTTTTTT.

The gene calls are TRBV4-2 and TRBJ2-1; the match to TRBD2 covers 9 bases. This CDR3 has 17 amino acids. V lost 4 bases and J lost 1; bases outside the gene matches: 8. Germline V gives CDR1 LGHNA, CDR2 YNFKEQ. In DNA form, the CDR3 reads TGTGCCAGCAGCCCAACGAGCGGGGGGCCTTCCTACAATGAGCAGTTCTTC. It specifies CASSPTSGGPSYNEQFF.

This chain uses TRBV27 with TRBJ1-5; TRBD1 matches at 9 bases. V lost 6 bases, J lost 0 bases, and 9 bases stayed unmatched. The germline gives CDR1 MNHEY, CDR2 SMNVEV (reference sequence). This CDR3 has 17 residues. Here the CDR3 reads CASSQQGTGYSNQPQHF. The CDR3 DNA is TGTGCCAGCAGCCAACAGGGGACAGGGTATAGCAATCAGCCCCAGCATTTT.

The DNA of the CDR3 is TGTGCCAACCGGGACAGGCCTTTCTCTGGAAACACCATATATTTT. It codes for CANRDRPFSGNTIYF. This chain joins TRBV2 and TRBJ1-3, with 8 nucleotides matching TRBD1. The CDR3 has 15 amino acids. Germline values: CDR1 SNHLY, CDR2 FYNNEI. After removal of 10 bases from V and 0 bases from J, the junction contained 8 bases not matched to a gene.

This clone was counted a few times. The chain combines TRBV9 with TRBJ1-1, with D unresolved. Trimming shortened V by 4 bases and J by 2 bases, and 3 bases separated the two germline ends. This CDR3 spans 11 amino acids. Germline CDR1 SGDLS, CDR2 YYNGEE. The CDR3: CASSSNTEAFF. In nucleotides, the CDR3 is TGTGCCAGCAGCTCAAACACTGAAGCTTTCTTT.

The V and J genes are TRBV18 and TRBJ2-3, with a possible D match to TRBD2 (6 bases). CDR1 KGHSH and CDR2 LQKENI come from the germline V gene. V lost 3 bases to trimming and J lost 1 base, with 11 bases between them. This CDR3 region has 15 residues. CDR3 sequence reads: CASSPGGVGTDTQYF. For the CDR3, the DNA is TGTGCCAGCTCACCCGGGGGTGTTGGCACAGATACGCAGTATTTT.

The chain is built from TRBV6-5 and TRBJ1-3; a weak D match, TRBD1 (5 bases). V dropped 0 bases and J dropped 9 bases, with 15 bases sitting between them. The CDR3 runs 15 residues. Germline-derived CDR1 and CDR2 are MNHEY and SVGAGI. The CDR3 bases are TGTGCCAGCAGTTACTCGATAGGGGTCCAGGGCACCATATATTTT. The encoded protein is CASSYSIGVQGTIYF.

This clone has a handful of counts. The CDR3 reads CASSLGQKGSPLHF. The DNA of the CDR3 is TGTGCCAGCAGCCTTGGACAGAAGGGTTCACCCCTCCACTTT. V is TRBV5-6 and J is TRBJ1-6; possibly TRBD1 for D (6 bases). V shed 4 bases and J shed 9 bases, with 14 bases lying between them. This CDR3 has 14 amino acids. Germline V gene sequence: CDR1 SGHDT, CDR2 YYEEEE.

This clone was observed a handful of times. The J gene is TRBJ2-3, the V gene TRBV5-1; D not resolved. CDR1 is SGHRS and CDR2 is YFSETQ in the germline V gene. The CDR3 contains 15 residues. Between the trimmed V and J ends, which lost 1 base and 6 bases, there was a span of 15 bases. The CDR3, as DNA: TGCGCCAGCAGCTTGCGACTGACAAGTGGGGATACGCAGTATTTT. Amino acid sequence: CASSLRLTSGDTQYF.